Below, 14 T cell receptor beta chains from the same sample are listed, as sequenced in a study of cytomegalovirus exposure and HLA in healthy donors. 60 Vbeta and 13 Jbeta primers were used in PCR. Repertoires were generated with immunoSEQ multiplex PCR, while TCRdb's copy carries only in-frame clones and drops some. In the table there are roughly 160,000 clones, about 85% of which are singletons. What was sequenced was PBMCs. These receptor sequences come from a man aged 30 to 45 in good health and CMV-seropositive.

The V gene is TRBV6-5, the J gene TRBJ2-1; D may be TRBD1 (7 bases). The CDR3 is 16 amino acids. The V end lost 4 bases, the J end lost 1 base, and 14 bases lay between the germline ends. Germline values: CDR1 MNHEY, CDR2 SVGAGI. The chain's CDR3 is CASSWNRGGSYNEQFF. The DNA of the CDR3 is TGTGCCAGCAGTTGGAACAGGGGAGGTTCCTACAATGAGCAGTTCTTC.

The V call is TRBV6-6, the J call TRBJ1-5, with D hard to call. The CDR3 is 13 amino acids. From germline, CDR1 is MNHNY and CDR2 SVGAGI (reference sequence). V was cut by 4 bases and J by 5 bases, with 9 bases left in between. The CDR3 DNA sequence: TGTGCCAGCAGTTCCCAGATGGATCAGCCCCAGCATTTT. Translating gives CASSSQMDQPQHF.

The chain employs TRBV10-3 and TRBJ2-3, with TRBD2 matching 9 bases. V gave up 2 bases and J gave up 4 bases; unmatched junction bases: 13. The CDR3 is 18 amino acids. Germline V gene lookup returns CDR1 ENHRY and CDR2 SYGVKD. The CDR3: CAISERGDLAGEADTQYF. For the CDR3, the DNA is TGTGCCATCAGTGAGCGGGGGGACTTAGCGGGAGAGGCAGATACGCAGTATTTT.

The chain links TRBV6-6 to TRBJ2-7; 9 nucleotides align to TRBD2. From germline, CDR1 is MNHNY and CDR2 SVGAGI (reference sequence). Germline trimming cut 0 bases from V and 3 bases from J; bases unmatched to any gene: 6. The CDR3 has 16 amino acids. In DNA form, the CDR3 reads TGTGCCAGCAGTTACTCTCCTAGCGGGACCTTCTACGAGCAGTACGTC. Residues: CASSYSPSGTFYEQYV.

This chain joins TRBV5-1 and TRBJ2-3; possibly TRBD2 for D (6 bases). CDR3 length: 17 amino acids. V was pared by 0 bases and J by 4 bases, with 18 bases between. Germline loops: CDR1 SGHRS, CDR2 YFSETQ. CDR3 in DNA: TGCGCCAGCAGCTTGGCCGGAGGGTCGCCTTTGGCAGATACGCAGTATTTT. Protein product: CASSLAGGSPLADTQYF.

The chain joins TRBV19 to TRBJ2-5, with D possibly TRBD2 on 6 matching bases. This CDR3 comprises 13 residues. V gave up 6 bases and J gave up 5 bases, with 13 bases separating them. Looked up from germline, CDR1 is LNHDA and CDR2 is SQIVND (reference sequence). CDR3 sequence (DNA): TGTGCCAGTAGAGTTAGCGGAGGGGAGACCCAGTACTTC. It is translated as CASRVSGGETQYF.

This CDR3 is CASSPDPGDNYGYTF. Here the CDR3 DNA reads TGCGCCAGCAGCCCAGACCCGGGAGACAACTATGGCTACACCTTC. V is TRBV5-1 and J is TRBJ1-2; D is undetermined. The length of the CDR3 is 15 residues. Trimming removed 4 bases from V and 2 bases from J, with 15 bases in between. Germline-derived CDR1 and CDR2 are SGHRS and YFSETQ.

The chain carries TRBV10-1 and TRBJ1-1; no clear D. The V and J ends lost 3 bases and 2 bases respectively, with 4 bases between them. The CDR3 runs to 12 residues. In germline, CDR1 is WNHNN, CDR2 SYGVQD (reference sequence). In DNA form, the CDR3 reads TGCGCCAGCAGTGACCCAAACACTGAAGCTTTCTTT. Its protein is CASSDPNTEAFF.

The sample holds one count of this clone. The chain joins TRBV7-8 to TRBJ2-5; D gene uncertain. Trimming took off 1 base at V and 5 bases at J, with 8 bases between the two ends. Germline assignment: CDR1 SGHVS and CDR2 FQNEAQ. This CDR3 is 13 amino acids long. The CDR3 is CASSLVTRETQYF. CDR3 in DNA: TGTGCCAGCAGCTTAGTCACCCGGGAGACCCAGTACTTC.

CDR3 protein: CSVVDRTRNTEAFF. CDR3 coding DNA: TGCAGCGTTGTGGACAGGACTCGGAACACTGAAGCTTTCTTT. V usage is TRBV29-1 and J usage is TRBJ1-1; 7 bases are shared with TRBD1. With V trimmed by 4 bases and J by 1 base, 6 bases remained unmatched. The CDR3 totals 14 residues. CDR1 and CDR2 from the germline V gene are SQVTM and ANQGSEA. The whole variable domain, remainder taken from reference TRBV29-1 and TRBJ1-1, is SAVISQKPSRDICQRGTSLTIQCQVDSQVTMMFWYRQQPGQSLTLIATANQGSEATYESGFVIDKFPISRPNLTFSTLTVSNMSPEDSSIYLCSVVDRTRNTEAFFGQGTRLTVV.

The chain carries TRBV11-2 and TRBJ1-1; D ambiguous. This CDR3 region has 12 residues. V was shortened by 5 bases and J by 3 bases, with 7 bases between the two germline ends. Germline CDR1 reads SGHAT; CDR2 reads FQNNGV. CDR3 protein: CASSHIDTEAFF. The CDR3 DNA reads TGTGCCAGCAGCCATATAGACACTGAAGCTTTCTTT.

The rearrangement joins TRBV15 to TRBJ1-5, with TRBD1 matching over 7 bases. The CDR3 spans 14 residues. Trimming took 9 bases from V and 0 from J; bases not matched to a gene: 5. Germline assignment: CDR1 LNHNV and CDR2 YYDKDF (reference sequence). The CDR3 region is CATGDSNSNQPQHF. CDR3 nucleotide sequence: TGTGCCACAGGGGACAGTAATAGCAATCAGCCCCAGCATTTT.

This clone was detected only a few times. This chain's CDR3 is CASSQGGGSLTGELFF. In nucleotides, the CDR3 is TGTGCCAGCAGCCAAGGGGGCGGGAGTCTAACCGGGGAGCTGTTTTTT. The chain joins TRBV4-2 to TRBJ2-2; TRBD2 matches at 7 bases. The CDR3 is 16 amino acids. CDR1 is LGHNA, CDR2 YNFKEQ, per germline. The V and J ends lost 1 base and 5 bases, in that order; junction bases with no gene match: 7.

This clone was seen a single time. The chain links TRBV29-1 to TRBJ2-1; 7 bases match TRBD1. Trimming cost V 3 bases and J 2 bases; bases outside gene matches: 10. Per the germline V gene, CDR1 is SQVTM and CDR2 is ANQGSEA. The CDR3 runs to 16 residues. The CDR3 sequence is CSVERDSFSTYNEQFF. CDR3 nucleotides: TGCAGCGTTGAGAGGGACAGTTTTAGTACCTACAATGAGCAGTTCTTC.